The rows below give T cell receptor beta chains drawn from one sample of a study of blood T cell repertoires in COVID-19. Only in-frame clones appear in the TCRdb table, and some are missing; sequencing was by immunoSEQ multiplex PCR. In the table there are fewer than 250,000 clones, 92% of which are singletons. The material sequenced was peripheral blood. The source is a man aged 30 to 45 with COVID-19, enrolled during active disease. Each CDR3 is given with its conserved first and last residue. The D gene is left open where the match is weak.

CDR3aa: CASSPQSTDTQYF
d_gene: .
v_gene: TRBV28

CDR3aa: CASSYGDRTYYEQYF
d_gene: TRBD1
v_gene: TRBV6-5

CDR3aa: CSVVIGGNYGYTF
d_gene: TRBD1
v_gene: TRBV29-1

CDR3aa: CASEPGQGATRFF
d_gene: TRBD1
v_gene: TRBV19

CDR3aa: CASSLGLIAGYETQYF
d_gene: TRBD2
v_gene: TRBV11-3

CDR3aa: CASSERGVNTEAFF
d_gene: .
v_gene: TRBV6-1

CDR3aa: CASSPRGSNQPQHF
d_gene: .
v_gene: TRBV19

CDR3aa: CASRATGTDTQYF
d_gene: .
v_gene: TRBV5-5

CDR3aa: CASRDGGRWEAFF
d_gene: .
v_gene: TRBV2

CDR3aa: CASMGGGSYSGNTIYF
d_gene: .
v_gene: TRBV19

CDR3aa: CASSQVGTGPEKLFF
d_gene: TRBD1
v_gene: TRBV4-1

CDR3aa: CASSQAARDSSYNSPLHF
d_gene: .
v_gene: TRBV4-1

CDR3aa: CASSTRGETGYTF
d_gene: .
v_gene: TRBV6-5

CDR3aa: CASSLGLAGSAYEQYF
d_gene: TRBD2
v_gene: TRBV7-2

CDR3aa: CSGSGTIYNEQFF
d_gene: .
v_gene: TRBV29-1

CDR3aa: CASSPLDRVHGYTF
d_gene: TRBD1
v_gene: TRBV27

CDR3aa: CASSVLRGGTEAFF
d_gene: .
v_gene: TRBV5-1

CDR3aa: CASSPPGQGDEKLFF
d_gene: TRBD1
v_gene: TRBV3-1/TRBV3-2

CDR3aa: CASSLSFRSSYNEQFF
d_gene: .
v_gene: TRBV7-2

CDR3aa: CASSFGDTGELFF
d_gene: .
v_gene: TRBV5-6

CDR3aa: CASSPRGGAAVGSGNTIYF
d_gene: .
v_gene: TRBV7-2

CDR3aa: CASSYSSSGEGEQFF
d_gene: TRBD2
v_gene: TRBV6-5

CDR3aa: CASSSRNSYNEQFF
d_gene: .
v_gene: TRBV27

CDR3aa: CASSLAAGGYTEAFF
d_gene: TRBD1
v_gene: TRBV5-1

CDR3aa: CASSSQGSPLHF
d_gene: .
v_gene: TRBV11-2

CDR3aa: CASSLVWTGTYEQYF
d_gene: TRBD1
v_gene: TRBV5-1

CDR3aa: CASSLERGGGYTF
d_gene: .
v_gene: TRBV27

CDR3aa: CASRRGNNSPLHF
d_gene: .
v_gene: TRBV5-1

CDR3aa: CASSGQGTTNTEAFF
d_gene: TRBD1
v_gene: TRBV27

CDR3aa: CASSQAAGPKKGETQYF
d_gene: .
v_gene: TRBV3-1/TRBV3-2

CDR3aa: CASSLGAYEQYF
d_gene: .
v_gene: TRBV5-1

CDR3aa: CASSRGNSVQADEQFF
d_gene: .
v_gene: TRBV7-2